This T cell receptor (beta chain) was identified in a study of cytomegalovirus exposure and HLA in healthy donors (dated by TCRdb to the late 2010s). With regard to the full study: The 666 repertoires of the first cohort and the roughly 120 validation repertoires were produced on the same platform, according to a later analysis. The aim of the study was to test whether cataloging public T cell receptors could identify signatures of past pathogen exposure. Along with the approximately 620-subject first cohort, a separate validation cohort of over a hundred different subjects was used. To predict cytomegalovirus infection status, the study brought together high-throughput TCR immunosequencing, statistical association of individual TCRs with disease status, and machine learning.

The donors were included in the validation cohort of approximately 130 subjects, a group kept apart from the roughly 680-subject first cohort. Remarks on this clone: Its antigen remains undetermined. No qualities accompany the bases; no much larger clone lies one base away.

The study at large found these results: A few of the identified cytomegalovirus-associated TCR beta chains were confirmed in vitro to be specific for cytomegalovirus antigens. The classifier was reported to diagnose cytomegalovirus status with high specificity and sensitivity in both the original and validation cohorts. A later analysis found that TCRs clustered in the first cohort also tended to co-occur in the 95 to 150 validation repertoires, with more than 90% of cluster scores above 0. A later analysis lacked HLA typing for the validation cohort, so it scored co-occurrence in that cohort across all 110 or so repertoires. The study listed approximately 160 TCR beta chains as associated with cytomegalovirus. While some public TCRs were present in many individuals, most TCR sequences turned up only very rarely across donors. It was suggested by the authors that the approach could potentially be generalized to other disease states and immunological phenotypes.

The CDR3, cysteine through phenylalanine, is 15 amino acids long. Kept here is only the CDR3 DNA, which spans 45 bases and is read in frame from base 1. Trimming removed 3 bases from V and 9 bases from J; the gene matches leave 10 bases unexplained. The germline V gene yields MRHNA for CDR1 and SNTAGT for CDR2. Preparation of the library involved the immunoSEQ multiplex PCR assay. Under the source paper's analysis protocol: A statistical classification framework was built to diagnose cytomegalovirus status from the catalog of TCR beta chain sequences. What TCRdb holds here is the immuneACCESS table cut down to in-frame rearrangements. Part of the clones is not present; checked against another copy, under half of the missing clones reflect an unresolved V gene, and the others are unexplained. V and J calls plus clone size are reproduced from that table; the DNA served to infer D and trimming. Here the sample has 110,000 or so clones; around 88% occur a single time. Together, the top ten hold about 1.7% of the sample.

Sequencing was carried out using PBMCs. The chain joins TRBV6-4 to TRBJ2-1; TRBD2 aligns with 8 central bases. This receptor was taken from a man aged 18 to 35 in good health and CMV-seronegative. For the CDR3, the sequence is CASSDRVAGIGEQFF. The bases read TGTGCCAGCAGTGATAGGGTAGCGGGAATTGGTGAGCAGTTCTTC.